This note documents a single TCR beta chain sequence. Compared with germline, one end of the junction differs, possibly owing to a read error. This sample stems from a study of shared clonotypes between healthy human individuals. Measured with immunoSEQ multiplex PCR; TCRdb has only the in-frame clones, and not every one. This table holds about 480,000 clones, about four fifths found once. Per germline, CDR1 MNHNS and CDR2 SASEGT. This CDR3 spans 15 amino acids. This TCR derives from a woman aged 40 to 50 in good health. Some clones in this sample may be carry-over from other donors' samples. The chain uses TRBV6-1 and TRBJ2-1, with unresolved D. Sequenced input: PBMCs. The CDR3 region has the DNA TGTGCCAGCAGCGAAGGACCCCGCTCCTACAATGAGCAGTTCTTC. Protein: CASSEGPRSYNEQFF.